Listed here are 5 T cell receptor beta chains from one sample, sequenced in a study of T cells in Graves' hyperthyroidism and ophthalmopathy. It was RNA transcripts that yielded the amplified TCR beta CDR3 regions. Initially, a first-round RT-PCR of the TCR CDR3 employed the HTBI primer set. TCRdb re-analysed the multiplex PCR reads in MiXCR, keeping a single row per CDR3 protein. The table has more than 500,000 distinct CDR3 sequences, under 15% seen once. The sequencing sample was made of blood. The receptors here all came from a woman between 40 and 50 years old with Graves' ophthalmopathy.

This clonotype was observed many times. V gene TRBV12-3 or TRBV12-4 combines with J gene TRBJ2-7, with 11 bases that match TRBD2. Trimming removed 3 bases from V and 4 bases from J; junction bases left unmatched: 5. The CDR3 loop spans 15 amino acids. CDR3 residues: CASSFELAGEYEQYF. The CDR3 coding sequence is TGTGCCAGCAGTTTTGAACTAGCGGGGGAATACGAGCAGTACTTC.

This clonotype was observed a few times. V usage is TRBV30 and J usage is TRBJ1-1; no clear D. This CDR3 comprises 10 residues. Trimming took off 4 bases at V and 8 bases at J, with 8 bases between the two ends. CDR1 is GTSNPN, CDR2 SVGIG, per germline (reference sequence). The CDR3 region has the DNA TGTGCCTGGAACCAAGGGGAAGCTTTCTTT. Translating it yields CAWNQGEAFF.

This clonotype was counted at least ten times. The chain couples TRBV20-1 to TRBJ1-1; no definite D call. CDR3 length: 12 amino acids. Trimming removed 3 bases at V and 1 base at J, with 6 bases between. Germline-derived CDR1 and CDR2 are DFQATT and SNEGSKA (reference sequence). The CDR3 spells CSASEGNTEAFF. The CDR3 nucleotides read TGCAGTGCTAGCGAGGGGAACACTGAAGCTTTCTTT.

Ten or more counts support this clonotype. V is TRBV29-1 and J is TRBJ2-2; no firm D call. V lost 7 bases and J lost 2, with 14 bases in between. This CDR3 is 14 amino acids long. Germline-derived CDR1 and CDR2 are SQVTM and ANQGSEA. The CDR3 reads CSGGHGRNTGELFF. DNA of the CDR3: TGCAGCGGTGGGCACGGACGAAACACCGGGGAGCTGTTTTTT.

The chain joins TRBV6-1 to TRBJ1-6; D not certain. Trimming pared 9 bases from V and 5 bases from J, leaving 14 bases between. Germline lookup yields CDR1 MNHNS and CDR2 SASEGT. This CDR3 has 14 residues. CDR3 DNA: TGTGCCAGAAAGCCGGGAAATAATAATTCACCCCTCCACTTT. Its protein is CARKPGNNNSPLHF.